This paragraph reports one TCR beta chain. What it binds is unknown. The assay was immunoSEQ multiplex PCR, and TCRdb's table has in-frame clones only and misses some. The sample lists about 170,000 clones; 87% were seen once. This record comes from a study of T cell responses to AZD1222 COVID-19 vaccine. Whether given at about 4 or about 12 weeks, second doses were pooled. The V segment lost 7 bases and the J segment 8 bases; nucleotides outside the gene matches: 8. There are 11 residues in the CDR3. Germline V gives CDR1 SQVTM, CDR2 ANQGSEA. Study-level points and caveats: Clonal diversity may have been underestimated in mostly white British donors. Repertoire sampling occurred only after the peak T cell response. Among those given AZD1222, only six were seropositive at baseline.

The source material was peripheral blood, sampled 28 days after the second AZD1222 dose. The TCR comes from an adult who received the AZD1222 COVID-19 vaccine. V usage is TRBV29-1 and J usage is TRBJ2-7; the match to TRBD1 covers 7 bases. The CDR3 nucleotides are TGCAGCGGGGGGTACAGGGGACAGCAGTACTTC. Translated, it gives CSGGYRGQQYF.